The T cell receptor beta chain under discussion was sequenced for a study of T cells in Graves' hyperthyroidism and ophthalmopathy. The CDR3 runs to 14 residues. Per germline, CDR1 SGHTA and CDR2 FQGNSA. Findings and caveats of the study: Researchers found most expanded thyroid clonotypes above 0.001 in blood as well. Model output signaled ophthalmopathy a median roughly 6.1 months ahead of onset.

Turning to this clonotype: Antigen unknown. A junction boundary mismatches the germline segment, possibly from a read error.

Ophthalmopathy patients had moderate-to-severe active disease, CAS ≥3, NOSPECS ≥4, and disease duration under 3 months. PBMCs came from 9 to 10 ml fresh peripheral blood. Using RNA transcripts as the source, TCR beta CDR3 regions were amplified. HTBI primers drove first-round RT-PCR of the TCR CDR3. TCRdb redid the calling of the multiplex PCR reads with MiXCR, one entry per CDR3 protein. The sample consists of 300,000 or so distinct CDR3 sequences, over 15% of them appearing once. Sequencing was performed on blood. This sequence originates from a woman aged 55-70 years with Graves' ophthalmopathy. The chain couples TRBV7-2 to TRBJ1-3; 7 nucleotides align to TRBD1. CDR3 nucleotide sequence: TGTGCCAGCAGCTTAACAGGGGTTGGAAGCACCATATATTTT. Translated, it gives CASSLTGVGSTIYF.